This T cell receptor (beta chain) was sequenced during a study of T cell responses to AZD1222 COVID-19 vaccine. Assay: immunoSEQ multiplex PCR; the TCRdb copy retains only in-frame clones and omits some. The table includes under 150,000 clones, roughly nine tenths detected once. V lost 10 bases and J lost 0, with 16 bases in between. This CDR3 contains 15 residues. CDR1 and CDR2 from the germline V gene are MNHEY and SVGAGI. About this clone: Its antigen remains unknown.

The study, taken as a whole, reports: Every sample of the repertoires postdated the peak T cell response. Per reports, nearly half of all spike-specific TCRs target regions that are unmutated in variants.

The V call is TRBV6-5, the J call TRBJ2-1, with D perhaps TRBD1 (5 bases). The material was peripheral blood, obtained on day 0 of AZD1222 vaccination. This TCR was recovered from an adult in good health. CDR3 loop: CATGQGPYSYNEQFF. The CDR3 coding sequence is TGTGCCACCGGGCAGGGTCCCTACTCCTACAATGAGCAGTTCTTC.